This TCR beta chain stems from a study of OX40 agonist ivuxolimab in advanced cancers. Trimming took 3 bases from V and 4 from J, leaving 11 bases between them. This CDR3 contains 14 residues. Germline V lookup: CDR1 MRHNA, CDR2 SNTAGT. With autoimmune disease history or systemic immunosuppression, patients were excluded. TCRdb's table, derived via immunoSEQ multiplex PCR, lists solely in-frame clones and lacks some. This table holds some 11,000 clones, around 80% found once. Here the sequenced sample was CD4+ or CD8+ T cells sorted from blood, taken in a trial of the OX40 agonist ivuxolimab. The TCR comes from an adult with an advanced solid tumor such as melanoma, head and neck, liver or kidney cancer. This chain connects TRBV6-4 to TRBJ2-3; maybe TRBD2 (6 bases). As DNA, the CDR3 is TGTGCCAGCAGTGAAACGGGAGAGGCAGATACGCAGTATTTT. It translates to CASSETGEADTQYF.